This record concerns one T cell receptor beta chain sequence. Its matching antigen is unknown. The data were taken from a study of T cell clonotyping in hematopoietic cell transplantation. Findings and limits, study-wide: Pathologically expanded recipient clonotypes increased progressively from day 30 to day 180 as diversity fell. At the given depth, recipient repertoires were over 97% de novo clonotypes. Cells were unsorted, so CD4 and CD8 contributions were not separated.

Generated by immunoSEQ multiplex PCR, the TCRdb table keeps only in-frame clones and is missing some. The sample consists of more than 20,000 clones, roughly 88% of them appearing once. The time point is: recipient sample about 28 days before transplant, after cytoreduction. Recipients were bled about 28 days pretransplant and at posttransplant days 30, 100, 180. The starting material was peripheral blood mononuclear cells, obtained before stem cell transplant. This TCR came from a woman aged 55-70 years with acute myeloid leukemia. Some clones in this sample may be carry-over from other donors' samples.

CDR3 amino acids: CAIAGGALNNEQFF. CDR3 DNA: TGTGCCATCGCGGGCGGGGCGCTGAACAATGAGCAGTTCTTC. V and J are TRBV7-2 and TRBJ2-1, with D possibly matching TRBD2 (6 bases). The CDR3 is made up of 14 amino acids. CDR1 SGHTA and CDR2 FQGNSA come from the germline V gene. Trimming shortened V by 10 bases and J by 5 bases, and 18 bases separated the two germline ends. The whole variable domain, remainder taken from reference TRBV7-2 and TRBJ2-1, is GAGVSQSPSNKVTEKGKDVELRCDPISGHTALYWYRQSLGQGLEFLIYFQGNSAPDKSGLPSDRFSAERTGGSVSTLTIQRTQQEDSAVYLCAIAGGALNNEQFFGPGTRLTVL.